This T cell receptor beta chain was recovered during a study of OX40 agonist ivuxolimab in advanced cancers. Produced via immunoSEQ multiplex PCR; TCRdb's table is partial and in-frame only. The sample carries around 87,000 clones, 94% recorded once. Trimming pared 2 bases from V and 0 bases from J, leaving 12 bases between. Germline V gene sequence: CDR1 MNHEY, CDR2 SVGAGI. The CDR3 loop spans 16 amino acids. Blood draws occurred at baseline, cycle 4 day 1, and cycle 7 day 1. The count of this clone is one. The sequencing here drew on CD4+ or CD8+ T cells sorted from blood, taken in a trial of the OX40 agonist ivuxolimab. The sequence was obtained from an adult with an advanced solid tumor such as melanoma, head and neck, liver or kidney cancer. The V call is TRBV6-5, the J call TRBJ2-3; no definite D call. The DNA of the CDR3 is TGTGCCAGCAGTTACGATCGAGAAAGGAGCACAGATACGCAGTATTTT. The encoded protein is CASSYDRERSTDTQYF.